The 29 T cell receptor beta chains below were found in one sample sequenced in a study of Ad26.COV2.S vaccination and SARS-CoV-2 variants (dated by TCRdb to the early 2020s). According to the study, the label for this sample's treatment or condition signals: 15 to 20 received Ad26.COV2.S at low or high dose, single or two shots; about five received placebo; per-sample allocation not given. Repertoires of vaccine and placebo recipients were sequenced from samples taken on day 63 after the first injection. Libraries were made using the immunoSEQ multiplex PCR assay. This immuneACCESS table, as held by TCRdb, lists in-frame sequences with V and J called but not all clones. Of the missing ones, under half trace to an unresolved V gene in checked studies; the others have no known cause. The sample table holds roughly 330,000 clones, of which roughly 90% were seen once. Of the sample, about 5% falls within the top ten clones.

Sequencing used peripheral blood, obtained in a trial of Ad26.COV2.S vaccine versus placebo. Every receptor here comes from a person between 18 and 65 years old who received the Ad26.COV2.S COVID-19 vaccine or a placebo.

This clone has ten or more counts. Other nucleotide sequences from this sample produce the same CDR3. J is TRBJ2-1 and V is TRBV27; no firm D call. Trimming shortened V by 2 bases and J by 5 bases, and 10 bases separated the two germline ends. Germline V gives CDR1 MNHEY, CDR2 SMNVEV (reference sequence). The CDR3 covers 14 residues. This chain's CDR3 is CASSLREVDNEQFF. CDR3 bases: TGTGCCAGCAGTTTAAGAGAGGTCGACAATGAGCAGTTCTTC.

The chain has TRBV5-5 and TRBJ2-7, with 8 bases that match TRBD1. Germline V lookup: CDR1 SGHKS, CDR2 YYEKEE (reference sequence). V gave up 0 bases and J gave up 0 bases; unmatched junction bases: 5. The CDR3 runs to 16 residues. CDR3 protein: CASSLERTGSSYEQYV. CDR3 DNA: TGTGCCAGCAGCTTGGAGAGGACAGGGAGCTCCTACGAGCAGTACGTC.

V usage is TRBV27 and J usage is TRBJ2-1, with D hard to call. Trimming shortened V by 2 bases and J by 3 bases, and 2 bases separated the two germline ends. This CDR3 spans 12 amino acids. Germline CDR1 and CDR2: MNHEY and SMNVEV (reference sequence). The CDR3 here is CASSLNYNEQFF. The CDR3 region has the DNA TGTGCCAGCAGTTTAAACTACAATGAGCAGTTCTTC.

This rearrangement joins TRBV19 to TRBJ1-6; 9 nucleotides agree with TRBD1. The V gene end was trimmed by 5 bases and the J gene end by 9 bases; junction bases not matched to a gene: 8. The CDR3 has 15 amino acids. Per the germline V gene, CDR1 is LNHDA and CDR2 is SQIVND (reference sequence). The CDR3 protein is CASSATGTGISPLHF. As DNA, the CDR3 is TGTGCCAGTAGTGCGACCGGGACAGGGATTTCACCCCTCCACTTT.

This sequence joins TRBV5-8 and TRBJ1-5; D ambiguous. This CDR3 has 15 amino acids. Trimming removed 0 bases at V and 0 bases at J, with 7 bases between. The germline gives CDR1 SGHTS, CDR2 YDEGEE. The CDR3 bases are TGTGCCAGCAGCTTGGGACCGTATAGCAATCAGCCCCAGCATTTT. It specifies CASSLGPYSNQPQHF.

A single count supports this clone. V and J are TRBV21-1 and TRBJ1-5. TRBV21-1 is tagged as a pseudogene. The CDR3 covers 13 residues. The CDR3 nucleotides are TGTGCCAGCAGCACGGGGGGCGGTCAGCCCCAGCATTTT. Protein: CASSTGGGQPQHF.

The chain carries TRBV5-8 and TRBJ2-1, with D hard to call. CDR1 SGHTS and CDR2 YDEGEE come from the germline V gene. V was trimmed by 1 base and J by 10 bases, leaving 9 bases between them. The CDR3 is 12 residues long. The CDR3 here is CASSLNGPEQFF. In DNA, the CDR3 is TGTGCCAGCAGCTTGAACGGGCCGGAGCAGTTCTTC.

This chain links TRBV4-1 with TRBJ1-6; D not resolved. This CDR3 has 14 amino acids. CDR1 and CDR2 from the germline V gene are MGHRA and YSYEKL. V lost 0 bases and J 3 bases, leaving 3 bases between the germline ends. The CDR3 loop is CASSQENYNSPLHF. CDR3 DNA sequence: TGCGCCAGCAGCCAAGAAAACTATAATTCACCCCTCCACTTT.

The chain couples TRBV7-2 to TRBJ2-2, with 8 bases aligning to TRBD2. Germline loops: CDR1 SGHTA, CDR2 FQGNSA. The junction had 7 bases not matched to a gene; V was cut back by 4 bases and J by 0 bases. The CDR3 covers 17 residues. The CDR3 loop is CASSSWEAGANTGELFF. For the CDR3, the DNA is TGTGCCAGCAGCTCCTGGGAAGCGGGAGCGAACACCGGGGAGCTGTTTTTT.

The chain has TRBV11-2 and TRBJ2-7, with D perhaps TRBD1 or TRBD2 (5 bases each). The CDR3 is 14 residues long. CDR1 and CDR2 from the germline V gene are SGHAT and FQNNGV. The V end was cut by 0 bases, the J end by 2 bases, with 8 bases between. CDR3 protein: CASSLDGGPYEQYF. For the CDR3, the DNA is TGTGCCAGCAGCTTAGATGGGGGTCCCTACGAGCAGTACTTC.

The V gene is TRBV5-1, the J gene TRBJ2-5; 8 nucleotides line up with TRBD1. There are 13 residues in the CDR3. V gave up 4 bases and J gave up 5 bases; unmatched junction bases: 4. Germline CDR1 and CDR2: SGHRS and YFSETQ. CDR3 coding DNA: TGCGCCAGCAGCGCGGACAGGGTCGAGACCCAGTACTTC. Translated: CASSADRVETQYF.

This clone has a single count. This chain uses TRBV12-3 or TRBV12-4 with TRBJ1-2, with D possibly TRBD1 on 5 matching bases. CDR3 size: 13 residues. Trimming stripped 5 bases from V and 4 bases from J, with 11 bases between. For the CDR3, the DNA is TGTGCCAGCAGTCCCCAGGGTTTCTATGGCTACACCTTC. Its protein product is CASSPQGFYGYTF.

The chain recombines TRBV7-3 with TRBJ1-2, with D maybe TRBD1 (6 bases). This CDR3 is built from 13 residues. Germline V gene lookup returns CDR1 SGHTA and CDR2 FQGTGA. V lost 2 bases and J 8 bases, leaving 12 bases between the germline ends. CDR3 DNA: TGTGCCAGCAGCTTACCCGGACAGTCAGGCTACACCTTC. Translating it yields CASSLPGQSGYTF.

The J gene is TRBJ2-1, the V gene TRBV6-5; D may be TRBD1 or TRBD2 (5 bases each). The CDR3 loop spans 16 amino acids. V was cut by 4 bases and J by 7 bases, with 20 bases left in between. Germline CDR1 reads MNHEY; CDR2 reads SVGAGI. CDR3 DNA: TGTGCCAGCAGTTTCCAATCGGGACGGCTCCAAAATGAGCAGTTCTTC. Translated: CASSFQSGRLQNEQFF.

This clone was found once. The chain recombines TRBV7-6 with TRBJ2-7, with D maybe TRBD2 (6 bases). V was shortened by 3 bases and J by 2 bases, with 11 bases between the two germline ends. The CDR3 sequence is 14 residues long. Germline lookup yields CDR1 SGHVS and CDR2 FNYEAQ. The CDR3 DNA reads TGTGCCAGCAGCTTCACCGGGAGTCCCTACGAGCAGTACTTC. Translation: CASSFTGSPYEQYF.

The chain recombines TRBV4-1 with TRBJ2-5, with D maybe TRBD1 (7 bases). With 4 bases removed from V and 5 bases from J, the gap between germline ends came to 11 bases. Germline V gene lookup returns CDR1 MGHRA and CDR2 YSYEKL. The CDR3 sequence is 13 residues long. The CDR3: CASSPRGAETQYF. The CDR3 DNA follows: TGCGCCAGCAGCCCCAGGGGGGCGGAGACCCAGTACTTC.

The chain is built from TRBV2 and TRBJ2-3, with TRBD2 matching over 12 bases. The CDR3 runs to 17 residues. Germline V gene sequence: CDR1 SNHLY, CDR2 FYNNEI. The V gene end was trimmed by 5 bases and the J gene end by 2 bases; junction bases not matched to a gene: 8. Here the CDR3 reads CASSSRLAGVTTDTQYF. As DNA, the CDR3 is TGTGCCAGCAGTTCGAGACTAGCGGGGGTGACCACAGATACGCAGTATTTT.

The V gene is TRBV5-1, the J gene TRBJ1-4, with unresolved D. CDR1 is SGHRS and CDR2 is YFSETQ in the germline V gene. This CDR3 has 14 residues. Trimming cost V 4 bases and J 4 bases, with 11 bases left between them. This CDR3 is CASSIRGVNEKLFF. In DNA, the CDR3 is TGCGCCAGCAGCATACGGGGAGTTAATGAAAAACTGTTTTTT.

This clone was observed once. The chain has TRBV7-9 and TRBJ1-6; D not certain. CDR1 and CDR2 (germline): SEHNR, FQNEAQ (reference sequence). This CDR3 is built from 13 residues. Trimming removed 7 bases at V and 9 bases at J, with 13 bases between. CDR3 loop: CASILKNGSPLHF. The CDR3 bases are TGTGCCAGCATCCTAAAAAATGGTTCACCCCTCCACTTT.

V is TRBV6-5 and J is TRBJ1-5; 7 bases map to TRBD1. Germline V gives CDR1 MNHEY, CDR2 SVGAGI. CDR3 length: 15 amino acids. V was pared by 6 bases and J by 0 bases, with 5 bases of the junction left unmatched. CDR3 region: CASRTGQSSNQPQHF. DNA of the CDR3: TGTGCCAGCAGAACGGGACAGTCTAGCAATCAGCCCCAGCATTTT.

The J gene is TRBJ1-1, the V gene TRBV4-3; 9 bases line up with TRBD1. This CDR3 has 16 amino acids. V gave up 1 base and J gave up 4 bases; unmatched junction bases: 7. The germline CDR1 and CDR2 sequences are LGHNA and YSLEER. The chain's CDR3 is CASSQGDRVFGTEAFF. CDR3 coding DNA: TGCGCCAGCAGCCAAGGGGACAGGGTATTTGGCACTGAAGCTTTCTTT.

The gene calls are TRBV12-5 and TRBJ2-3; D is perhaps TRBD1 (5 bases). The ends were cut back, 4 bases at V and 4 bases at J, with 15 bases in the middle. The CDR3 is 15 amino acids. Germline V gene lookup returns CDR1 LGHNT and CDR2 FRNRAP. The CDR3 is CASGSSTVHADTQYF. The CDR3 region has the DNA TGTGCTAGTGGTTCCTCGACAGTTCACGCAGATACGCAGTATTTT.

This chain joins TRBV11-2 and TRBJ1-6; tentatively, D is TRBD1 (5 bases). This CDR3 region has 18 residues. CDR1 and CDR2 (germline): SGHAT, FQNNGV. V was cut by 4 bases and J by 8 bases, with 24 bases left in between. The DNA for the CDR3 is TGTGCCAGCAGCTCTCCCGGCGGGGGTGTAAGTTCGTATTCACCCCTCCACTTT. Its protein is CASSSPGGGVSSYSPLHF.

The gene calls are TRBV5-1 and TRBJ1-1; D unresolved. Trimming removed 2 bases from V and 3 bases from J, with 8 bases in between. The CDR3 runs to 13 residues. Germline V gene sequence: CDR1 SGHRS, CDR2 YFSETQ. The CDR3 coding sequence is TGCGCCAGCAGCTTTACACGGGACACTGAAGCTTTCTTT. It translates to CASSFTRDTEAFF.

The rearrangement joins TRBV7-6 to TRBJ2-1, with TRBD2 identical over 7 bases. Germline CDR1 and CDR2: SGHVS and FNYEAQ. The CDR3 sequence is 16 residues long. V was pared by 3 bases and J by 0 bases, with 5 bases of the junction left unmatched. The DNA of the CDR3 is TGTGCCAGCAGCTTTGGGGGGGATAGCTCCTACAATGAGCAGTTCTTC. It specifies CASSFGGDSSYNEQFF.

This clone was counted once. The chain uses TRBV5-1 and TRBJ2-1; TRBD2 agrees at 9 bases. The CDR3 is 19 residues long. Germline V lookup: CDR1 SGHRS, CDR2 YFSETQ. Trimming removed 0 bases from V and 0 bases from J; junction bases left unmatched: 10. The chain's CDR3 is CASSLEGLAPRSSYNEQFF. The CDR3 nucleotides are TGCGCCAGCAGCTTGGAGGGACTAGCACCCAGGAGCTCCTACAATGAGCAGTTCTTC.

The rearrangement joins TRBV2 to TRBJ1-5, with TRBD1 matching over 7 bases. The CDR3 runs to 13 residues. Germline loops: CDR1 SNHLY, CDR2 FYNNEI. V shed 6 bases, J shed 4 bases, and the junction held 3 bases outside the gene matches. The CDR3 loop is CASSGTVNQPQHF. As DNA, the CDR3 is TGTGCCAGCAGCGGGACAGTAAATCAGCCCCAGCATTTT.

The genes are TRBV27 and TRBJ1-1, with D possibly being TRBD1 (5 bases). The germline V gene has CDR1 MNHEY and CDR2 SMNVEV (reference sequence). The CDR3 has 14 amino acids. V was cut by 5 bases and J by 1 base, with 11 bases left in between. The CDR3 loop is CASSPVTGNTEAFF. The DNA of the CDR3 is TGTGCCAGCAGTCCGGTTACAGGGAACACTGAAGCTTTCTTT.

This clone was seen only a few times. The sample contains more than one DNA sequence encoding this CDR3. The chain has TRBV6-5 and TRBJ1-1; D unresolved. This CDR3 comprises 13 residues. Trimming removed 3 bases at V and 1 base at J, with 6 bases between. The germline CDR1 and CDR2 sequences are MNHEY and SVGAGI. This CDR3 reads CASSYGGNTEAFF. CDR3 nucleotide sequence: TGTGCCAGCAGTTATGGAGGGAACACTGAAGCTTTCTTT.